This T cell receptor (beta chain) stems from a study of T cell responses to AZD1222 COVID-19 vaccine. Study results and caveats: Close to half of spike-specific TCRs reportedly recognize unmutated variant regions. Baseline serostatus was positive in only five to seven AZD1222 recipients.

Germline V lookup: CDR1 SGHRS, CDR2 YFSETQ. V was shortened by 0 bases and J by 5 bases, with 11 bases between the two germline ends. The CDR3 runs to 15 residues. About this clone: Its antigen is undetermined.

The assay was immunoSEQ multiplex PCR, and TCRdb's table has in-frame clones only and misses some. The profile shows 54,000 or so clones, more than 70% of them singletons. The chain is built from TRBV5-1 and TRBJ1-4; tentatively, D is TRBD1 (5 bases). Sequencing used peripheral blood, obtained on day 0 of AZD1222 vaccination. The source of this sequence is an adult in good health. The CDR3 protein is CASSLVPGPNEKLFF. The CDR3 coding sequence is TGCGCCAGCAGCTTGGTTCCAGGGCCAAATGAAAAACTGTTTTTT.